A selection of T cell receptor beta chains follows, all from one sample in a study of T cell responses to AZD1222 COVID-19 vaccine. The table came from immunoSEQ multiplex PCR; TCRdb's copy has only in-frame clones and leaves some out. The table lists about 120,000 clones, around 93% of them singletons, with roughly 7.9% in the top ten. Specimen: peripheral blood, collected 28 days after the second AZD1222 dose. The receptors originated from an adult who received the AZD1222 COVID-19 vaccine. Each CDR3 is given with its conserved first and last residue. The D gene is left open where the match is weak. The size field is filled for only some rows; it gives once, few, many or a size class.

TGCGCCAGCAGCGGGACAGGGGGCGTTTCACGGGATGGCTACACCTTC,CASSGTGGVSRDGYTF,TRBV5-1,TRBJ1-2,TRBD1,.
TGTGCCAGCACTAACGGCGGAGGAGGCACAGATACGCAGTATTTT,CASTNGGGGTDTQYF,TRBV28,TRBJ2-3,.,.
TGTGCCAGCAGACCCTCTGGGGGGCCGGGAAACACCATATATTTT,CASRPSGGPGNTIYF,TRBV28,TRBJ1-3,.,once
TGTGCCAGCAGTAACGACTTGCAGGGTGGTCAGCCCCAGCATTTT,CASSNDLQGGQPQHF,TRBV2,TRBJ1-5,.,.
TGCAGCGTTGCCAGGGGATACGAGCAGTACTTC,CSVARGYEQYF,TRBV29-1,TRBJ2-7,.,.
TGTGCCAGCAGTTTTGGGGGGGGCATCGGCTACACCTTC,CASSFGGGIGYTF,TRBV28,TRBJ1-2,.,.
TGTGCCAGCAGTGAACCCGCAACGGGACTTTCACCCCTCCACTTT,CASSEPATGLSPLHF,TRBV2,TRBJ1-6,.,once
TGTGCCAGCAGCCTGTCGGGCCCGACGCAGTATTTT,CASSLSGPTQYF,TRBV6-2/TRBV6-3,TRBJ2-3,.,once
TGTGCCATCAGTGGGACGGGGGATGGCGAGCAGTACTTC,CAISGTGDGEQYF,TRBV10-3,TRBJ2-7,.,.
TGTGCCAGCAGCCAAGAGCGGAGGGGTTGGAAGACCCAGTACTTC,CASSQERRGWKTQYF,TRBV3-1/TRBV3-2,TRBJ2-5,.,once
TGTGCAAGTCGCTTAGGTGATGGGGTTCTCAGAGCTGAAGCTTTCTTT,CASRLGDGVLRAEAFF,TRBV12-2,TRBJ1-1,.,.
TGTGCCAGCAGCTTGATGGGGAAGGAAGCTTTCTTT,CASSLMGKEAFF,TRBV5-4,TRBJ1-1,.,once
TGTGCCAGCAGTTACTCGAGGGGGGCAACGAACACTGAAGCTTTCTTT,CASSYSRGATNTEAFF,TRBV6-5,TRBJ1-1,.,.
TGTGCCAGCAGCTCGCAGGGGCCTCATTTTAGAGATGAGCAGTTCTTC,CASSSQGPHFRDEQFF,TRBV5-4,TRBJ2-1,.,.
TGTGCCAGCAGCTTAGACCCCAGGAGCTACGAGCAGTACTTC,CASSLDPRSYEQYF,TRBV11-2,TRBJ2-7,.,.
TGTGCCAGTAGTACGCCAGGGCGGAACACTGAAGCTTTCTTT,CASSTPGRNTEAFF,TRBV19,TRBJ1-1,.,once
TGTGCCAGCAGCCAAGCGGGGACTATATTGACCAAAAACATTCAGTACTTC,CASSQAGTILTKNIQYF,TRBV3-1/TRBV3-2,TRBJ2-4,TRBD2,.
TGCGCCAGCAGATTGGGCATGAACGCTGAAGCTTTCTTT,CASRLGMNAEAFF,TRBV5-1,TRBJ1-1,.,.
TGTGCCAGCAGTGAAGATACCAGGTACTATGGCTACACCTTC,CASSEDTRYYGYTF,TRBV2,TRBJ1-2,.,once
TGTGCCAGCAGTGAATCTAAGGCGGGACAGGGGATGGGGTTTTCCTACGAGCAGTACTTC,CASSESKAGQGMGFSYEQYF,TRBV2,TRBJ2-7,TRBD1,.
TGTGCCAGCAGCTTCGGACAGAACACCGGGGAGCTGTTTTTT,CASSFGQNTGELFF,TRBV11-2,TRBJ2-2,.,.
TGCGCCAGCAGCCCGGAACAGGGAATCGCAGATACGCAGTATTTT,CASSPEQGIADTQYF,TRBV5-1,TRBJ2-3,.,.
TGCGCCAGCAGCCCTTCAGGCGCAACTAATGAAAAACTGTTTTTT,CASSPSGATNEKLFF,TRBV5-1,TRBJ1-4,.,.
TGTGCCAGCACCAAAGCCCGGGGTATAGGGACCGGGGAGCTGTTTTTT,CASTKARGIGTGELFF,TRBV2,TRBJ2-2,.,few
TGTGCCAGCAGCCAAGCCGGGACTGGCCTTGATACGCAGTATTTT,CASSQAGTGLDTQYF,TRBV4-2,TRBJ2-3,.,.
TGTGCCAGCAGCTTCCCAGGGGAACTCTATGGCTACACCTTC,CASSFPGELYGYTF,TRBV5-4,TRBJ1-2,.,.
TGTGCCAGCAGTTTACCCGCCGGGACCTACTACGAGCAGTACTTC,CASSLPAGTYYEQYF,TRBV27,TRBJ2-7,.,.
TGTGCCAGCAGCTTAGAGGCAGGGGGCGGCTATGGCTACACCTTC,CASSLEAGGGYGYTF,TRBV7-8,TRBJ1-2,TRBD1,.
TGTGCCAGCAGCCCTAGCCAGGCTTGGGAAAAACTGTTTTTT,CASSPSQAWEKLFF,TRBV7-9,TRBJ1-4,.,.
TGTGCCAGCAGCCTGACAGGGGCCACTGAAGCTTTCTTT,CASSLTGATEAFF,TRBV6-5,TRBJ1-1,TRBD1,.
TGTGCCAGCAGCTTAGGTGTAGGGTCCGAATCAACTAATGAAAAACTGTTTTTT,CASSLGVGSESTNEKLFF,TRBV7-9,TRBJ1-4,.,.
TGCAGTGCTAGTACCGGGACAGGGAACACTGAAGCTTTCTTT,CSASTGTGNTEAFF,TRBV20-1,TRBJ1-1,TRBD1,.
TGTGCCAGCAGTTACTCGACCGGGCACACTGAAGCTTTCTTT,CASSYSTGHTEAFF,TRBV6-2/TRBV6-3,TRBJ1-1,.,once
TGTGCCAGCAGTTTATTAATTCTGGGAACTGAAGCTTTCTTT,CASSLLILGTEAFF,TRBV28,TRBJ1-1,.,.
TGTGCCAGCAGCCCCATAGGGACTAGCAATAACAATGAGCAGTTCTTC,CASSPIGTSNNNEQFF,TRBV7-9,TRBJ2-1,TRBD2,once
TGTGCCAGTAAACGCGGGCACCGGGAGCAGTTCTTC,CASKRGHREQFF,TRBV19,TRBJ2-1,.,.
TGTGCCAGCAGCCAAGATCGGTTAGGATACAATGAGCAGTTCTTC,CASSQDRLGYNEQFF,TRBV3-1/TRBV3-2,TRBJ2-1,.,.
TGTGCCAGCAGTCACCCGGGGGCTAGTAGCACAGATACGCAGTATTTT,CASSHPGASSTDTQYF,TRBV5-4,TRBJ2-3,.,.
TGTGCCAGCTCACCACCTGATAGCCCCGGCAAAGCTTTCTTT,CASSPPDSPGKAFF,TRBV18,TRBJ1-1,.,.
TGTGCCAGCAGCCTCCGGGACAGGGGTGGAGATACGCAGTATTTT,CASSLRDRGGDTQYF,TRBV7-8,TRBJ2-3,TRBD1,.
TGTGCCAGCAGCTTATCGTTGATGAGCACGAACACTGAAGCTTTCTTT,CASSLSLMSTNTEAFF,TRBV11-1,TRBJ1-1,.,once
TGTGCCACCAGGACAGGGAACACCGGGGAGCTGTTTTTT,CATRTGNTGELFF,TRBV24-1,TRBJ2-2,.,.
TGTGCCAGTAGTATTCCAGGGATTAACTATGGCTACACCTTC,CASSIPGINYGYTF,TRBV19,TRBJ1-2,.,.